These 21 T cell receptor beta chains were all obtained from the same sample, sequenced in a study of vaccination effects on CD4 cells after COVID-19. The culture ran for approximately 11 days before CD4+ T cells were isolated. Libraries were prepared by immunoSEQ multiplex PCR; TCRdb keeps only in-frame clonotypes and omits some of them. The data contain tens of thousands of clones, around 70% of them singletons. Their specific antigens are unknown. The input for sequencing was CD4+ T cells from PBMCs cultured without peptide, taken before COVID-19 vaccination. The receptors come from a human donor who received a COVID-19 vaccine.

This chain links TRBV5-5 with TRBJ1-3; tentative D call: TRBD1 (6 bases). Per the germline V gene, CDR1 is SGHKS and CDR2 is YYEKEE (reference sequence). V was cut by 4 bases and J by 1 base, with 15 bases left in between. The CDR3 runs to 16 residues. The CDR3 DNA reads TGTGCCAGCAGCGACTACAGGGTGAGGTCTGGAAACACCATATATTTT. Translated: CASSDYRVRSGNTIYF.

The chain combines TRBV25-1 with TRBJ1-1; no firm D call. CDR1 and CDR2 (germline): MGHDK, SYGVNS. With 2 bases removed from V and 7 bases from J, the gap between germline ends came to 14 bases. This CDR3 has 14 residues. CDR3 protein: CASSERSDGFEAFF. The CDR3, as DNA: TGTGCCAGCAGTGAAAGATCGGACGGATTTGAAGCTTTCTTT.

About this clone: Distinct nucleotide sequences in the sample also encode this CDR3. This chain uses TRBV4-1 with TRBJ2-6; D unclear. V was shortened by 1 base and J by 4 bases, with 8 bases between the two germline ends. The CDR3 totals 15 residues. In germline, CDR1 is MGHRA, CDR2 YSYEKL. The DNA of the CDR3 is TGCGCCAGCAGCCAAGCCGCCAGCGGGGCCAACGTCCTGACTTTC. Its protein is CASSQAASGANVLTF.

This chain joins TRBV5-1 and TRBJ2-7; 10 bases line up with TRBD1. Germline V gene sequence: CDR1 SGHRS, CDR2 YFSETQ. The CDR3 totals 15 residues. Trimming at V came to 4 bases and at J to 3 bases, leaving 7 bases not matched to a gene. CDR3 loop: CASSMGQGTSYEQYF. In DNA, the CDR3 is TGCGCCAGCAGCATGGGACAGGGGACAAGCTACGAGCAGTACTTC. Supplemented by reference TRBV5-1 and TRBJ2-7, the full variable domain reads KAGVTQTPRYLIKTRGQQVTLSCSPISGHRSVSWYQQTPGQGLQFLFEYFSETQRNKGNFPGRFSGRQFSNSRSEMNVSTLELGDSALYLCASSMGQGTSYEQYFGPGTRLTVT.

The V and J genes are TRBV6-6 and TRBJ2-1; TRBD2 matches 13 bases. Germline CDR1 MNHNY, CDR2 SVGAGI (reference sequence). This CDR3 has 15 residues. V trimming: 5 bases; J trimming: 7 bases; junction bases outside the gene matches: 5. The CDR3 loop reads CASSTSGRARNEQFF. CDR3 coding DNA: TGTGCCAGCAGTACTAGCGGGAGGGCCAGGAATGAGCAGTTCTTC.

The rearrangement links TRBV2 to TRBJ2-5; the D gene is possibly TRBD2 (5 bases). The CDR3 is 12 amino acids. CDR1 is SNHLY and CDR2 is FYNNEI in the germline V gene. Trimming stripped 8 bases from V and 1 base from J, with 8 bases between. The CDR3 sequence: CASATTQETQYF. DNA of the CDR3: TGTGCCAGCGCGACTACCCAAGAGACCCAGTACTTC. Supplemented by reference TRBV2 and TRBJ2-5, the full variable domain reads EPEVTQTPSHQVTQMGQEVILRCVPISNHLYFYWYRQILGQKVEFLVSFYNNEISEKSEIFDDQFSVERPDGSNFTLKIRSTKLEDSAMYFCASATTQETQYFGPGTRLLVL.

This clone was recorded a few times. CDR3 sequence: CASTRGFYGTREITEAFF. The CDR3 coding sequence is TGTGCCAGCACCCGGGGATTTTACGGGACAAGGGAGATAACTGAAGCTTTCTTT. J is TRBJ1-1 and V is TRBV21-1; the table's D call of TRBD1 was not tested on the DNA. TRBV21-1 represents a pseudogene. The CDR3 covers 18 residues.

This clone has a single count. The chain has TRBV5-1 and TRBJ2-7, with 7 bases that match TRBD1. Germline V gene data show CDR1 as SGHRS and CDR2 as YFSETQ. V lost 1 base to trimming and J lost 0 bases; unmatched junction nucleotides: 7. The CDR3 length is 16 residues. The DNA of the CDR3 is TGCGCCAGCAGCTTGACCGGGACAGCGGACTCCTACGAGCAGTACTTC. This codes for CASSLTGTADSYEQYF.

The V and J genes are TRBV5-1 and TRBJ2-3; TRBD1 might be the D (6 bases). Germline loops: CDR1 SGHRS, CDR2 YFSETQ. V was shortened by 4 bases and J by 4 bases, with 13 bases between the two germline ends. This CDR3 region has 14 residues. DNA of the CDR3: TGCGCCAGCAGCATATCTTCAGGGGCAGATACGCAGTATTTT. This encodes CASSISSGADTQYF.

This chain links TRBV5-4 with TRBJ1-4; D possibly corresponds to TRBD1 (5 bases). V was shortened by 0 bases and J by 7 bases, with 13 bases between the two germline ends. CDR3 length: 15 amino acids. CDR1 is SGHNT and CDR2 is YYREEE in the germline V gene (reference sequence). The CDR3 DNA reads as TGTGCCAGCAGCTTGGTAGGGACCGGGGGTGAAAAACTGTTTTTT. Amino acids: CASSLVGTGGEKLFF.

The chain combines TRBV5-1 with TRBJ2-7; tentative D call: TRBD2 (6 bases). The CDR3 length is 13 residues. Trimming removed 5 bases from V and 1 base from J, with 10 bases in between. Per germline, CDR1 SGHRS and CDR2 YFSETQ. As DNA, the CDR3 is TGCGCCAGCAGAAGTAGCGGTTCCTACGAGCAGTACTTC. It codes for CASRSSGSYEQYF. Together with reference TRBV5-1 and TRBJ2-7, the CDR3 gives the full variable domain: KAGVTQTPRYLIKTRGQQVTLSCSPISGHRSVSWYQQTPGQGLQFLFEYFSETQRNKGNFPGRFSGRQFSNSRSEMNVSTLELGDSALYLCASRSSGSYEQYFGPGTRLTVT.

This sequence joins TRBV11-2 and TRBJ2-1; TRBD2 matches at 7 bases. Germline CDR1 SGHAT, CDR2 FQNNGV. The V gene end was trimmed by 0 bases and the J gene end by 11 bases; junction bases not matched to a gene: 10. The CDR3 is 15 residues long. This CDR3 reads CASSLEASGSTKQFF. The CDR3, as DNA: TGTGCCAGCAGCTTAGAGGCTAGCGGAAGCACAAAGCAGTTCTTC. Based on the CDR3 plus reference TRBV11-2 and TRBJ2-1, the full variable domain is EAGVAQSPRYKIIEKRQSVAFWCNPISGHATLYWYQQILGQGPKLLIQFQNNGVVDDSQLPKDRFSAERLKGVDSTLKIQPAKLEDSAVYLCASSLEASGSTKQFFGPGTRLTVL.

J is TRBJ2-7 and V is TRBV5-4; 8 bases are a match to TRBD2. The CDR3 loop spans 15 amino acids. The V gene's germline CDR1 is SGHNT and CDR2 YYREEE (reference sequence). The V segment lost 4 bases and the J segment 3 bases; nucleotides outside the gene matches: 9. CDR3 sequence reads: CASSAERGRHYEQYF. The CDR3, as DNA: TGTGCCAGCAGCGCCGAGCGGGGGCGCCACTACGAGCAGTACTTC.

This rearrangement joins TRBV4-1 to TRBJ1-1; D is ambiguous. Deletions cut 2 bases from V and 10 bases from J, with 20 bases between. In germline, CDR1 is MGHRA, CDR2 YSYEKL. There are 15 residues in the CDR3. The CDR3 reads CASSQPIEKTHPAFF. Here the CDR3 DNA reads TGCGCCAGCAGCCAACCTATCGAGAAGACCCATCCAGCTTTCTTT.

The chain has TRBV21-1 and TRBJ2-4; TRBD2, as called in the table, went unchecked against the DNA. TRBV21-1 is a pseudogene. This CDR3 contains 9 residues. The chain's CDR3 is CARRGIQYF. DNA of the CDR3: TGTGCCCGTCGGGGCATTCAGTACTTC.

The rearrangement joins TRBV5-1 to TRBJ2-7; TRBD2 matches 13 bases. Per the germline V gene, CDR1 is SGHRS and CDR2 is YFSETQ. The CDR3 has 17 residues. Trimming removed 4 bases from V and 5 bases from J; junction bases left unmatched: 12. The CDR3 region is CASSRRLAGGLAHEQYF. The CDR3 DNA is TGCGCCAGCAGCCGTAGACTAGCGGGGGGCCTGGCCCACGAGCAGTACTTC.

A few counts support this clone. The genes are TRBV27 and TRBJ1-2; D possibly corresponds to TRBD1 (6 bases). The CDR3 has 15 amino acids. V lost 8 bases, J lost 3 bases, and 19 bases lay in between. CDR1 is MNHEY and CDR2 is SMNVEV in the germline V gene (reference sequence). CDR3 coding DNA: TGTGCCAGCCCTACGGGGGGGGCTAAGGACTATGGCTACACCTTC. Protein: CASPTGGAKDYGYTF.

DNA for the CDR3: TGTGCCAGCAGTTTTTCTCTAGCGGGAGGGCCGGGAGAGCAGTACTTC. Residues: CASSFSLAGGPGEQYF. The chain couples TRBV6-5 to TRBJ2-7; 12 bases fit TRBD2. Trimming cost V 4 bases and J 7 bases; bases outside gene matches: 11. CDR3 length: 16 amino acids. The germline V gene has CDR1 MNHEY and CDR2 SVGAGI.

The rearrangement uses TRBV19 and TRBJ2-7; D might be TRBD2 (5 bases). CDR3 length equals 14 residues. From germline, CDR1 is LNHDA and CDR2 SQIVND (reference sequence). V lost 3 bases and J 2 bases, leaving 11 bases between the germline ends. The CDR3 reads CASSMWGATYEQYF. The CDR3 bases are TGTGCCAGTAGTATGTGGGGAGCCACCTACGAGCAGTACTTC.

This chain uses TRBV27 with TRBJ2-5; 8 nucleotides agree with TRBD1. Trimming at V came to 4 bases and at J to 2 bases, leaving 3 bases not matched to a gene. This CDR3 has 14 amino acids. Germline CDR1 reads MNHEY; CDR2 reads SMNVEV (reference sequence). The CDR3 nucleotides read TGTGCCAGCAGTTCCGGACAGGGACAAGAGACCCAGTACTTC. Its protein is CASSSGQGQETQYF.

The rearrangement links TRBV5-1 to TRBJ1-1; a weak D match, TRBD1 (5 bases). The V end was cut by 4 bases, the J end by 1 base, with 11 bases between. CDR1 SGHRS and CDR2 YFSETQ come from the germline V gene. CDR3 length equals 14 residues. The CDR3 bases are TGCGCCAGCAGCGGGGGAGAGACGAACACTGAAGCTTTCTTT. Translating it yields CASSGGETNTEAFF.